These 27 T cell receptor beta chains were sequenced from one sample in a study of CD8 T cells in ankylosing spondylitis. Study-wide results and limits: What seemed typical of ankylosing spondylitis blood was a TCR beta motif built from 7 or 8 highly homologous variants.

MiXCR was run by TCRdb on the 5' RACE reads, yielding one entry per CDR3 protein. This sample has roughly 670,000 distinct CDR3 sequences, with about 20% found just once. Antigens of these TCRs are unknown. Material for sequencing was blood, either unsorted or a sorted T cell fraction (not recorded which). The receptor source for this set is a male donor with ankylosing spondylitis.

This clonotype was observed many times. The V and J genes are TRBV7-9 and TRBJ2-7, with D possibly matching TRBD2 (5 bases). V was cut by 5 bases and J by 6 bases, with 14 bases left in between. This CDR3 is 13 amino acids long. Germline values: CDR1 SEHNR, CDR2 FQNEAQ (reference sequence). In nucleotides, the CDR3 is TGTGCCAGCAGCGAGGGTCGACTGGGCGAGCAGTACTTC. Translated, it gives CASSEGRLGEQYF.

The chain combines TRBV29-1 with TRBJ2-5; 9 bases are a match to TRBD1. V trimming: 4 bases; J trimming: 2 bases; junction bases outside the gene matches: 5. CDR1 and CDR2 (germline): SQVTM, ANQGSEA. This CDR3 spans 14 amino acids. In nucleotides, the CDR3 is TGCAGCGTTGTCCCCGGGACAGGGCAAGAGACCCAGTACTTC. Translating gives CSVVPGTGQETQYF.

This clonotype appeared a single time. This sequence joins TRBV12-3 or TRBV12-4 and TRBJ1-2; the D is unclear. The length of the CDR3 is 13 residues. The V gene lost 2 bases and the J gene lost 5 bases, with 9 bases spanning the gap. This chain's CDR3 is CASSLPALYGYTF. CDR3 nucleotide sequence: TGTGCCAGCAGTTTACCAGCCCTATATGGCTACACCTTC.

This clonotype has a handful of counts. V gene TRBV27 combines with J gene TRBJ2-3; the match to TRBD2 covers 10 bases. V gave up 7 bases and J gave up 7 bases; unmatched junction bases: 5. CDR1 and CDR2 (germline): MNHEY, SMNVEV (reference sequence). The CDR3 is 13 amino acids. In nucleotides, the CDR3 is TGTGCCAGCAAGACTAGCGGGCGAAATACGCAGTATTTT. Protein: CASKTSGRNTQYF.

This clonotype was detected a few times. The V and J genes are TRBV12-3 or TRBV12-4 and TRBJ2-7; no reliable D call. This CDR3 has 17 residues. Trimming pared 2 bases from V and 6 bases from J, leaving 23 bases between. Written as DNA, the CDR3 is TGTGCCAGCAGTTTATTCGGTACACTCGCTTCACCAGCCGAGCAGTACTTC. Amino acids: CASSLFGTLASPAEQYF.

The chain carries TRBV7-2 and TRBJ1-6, with D maybe TRBD1 (6 bases). Germline CDR1 reads SGHTA; CDR2 reads FQGNSA. The CDR3 has 15 residues. Trimming took 5 bases from V and 9 from J, leaving 17 bases between them. The CDR3 spells CASSAETGLGSPLHF. CDR3 nucleotides: TGTGCCAGCAGCGCCGAGACAGGACTTGGTTCACCCCTCCACTTT.

The chain couples TRBV28 to TRBJ2-1, with TRBD2 matching 10 bases. CDR1 and CDR2 from the germline V gene are MDHEN and SYDVKM. Unmatched junction bases numbered 8, after V lost 5 bases and J lost 1 base. The CDR3 has 17 residues. The CDR3 loop reads CASSINSGGYSYNEQFF. In DNA, the CDR3 is TGTGCCAGCAGTATTAATAGCGGGGGGTATTCCTACAATGAGCAGTTCTTC.

This clonotype was seen a few times. The chain combines TRBV27 with TRBJ2-3; 10 bases line up with TRBD2. J gave up 5 bases and V 5 bases, and 10 bases lay outside the gene matches. CDR1 and CDR2 from the germline V gene are MNHEY and SMNVEV (reference sequence). The CDR3 loop spans 16 amino acids. The CDR3 reads CASSPRTSGYRDTQYF. The CDR3, as DNA: TGTGCCAGCAGTCCCCGGACTAGCGGTTACAGAGATACGCAGTATTTT.

This clonotype has more than one count but fewer than ten. The chain recombines TRBV9 with TRBJ2-1; 13 bases match TRBD2. V gave up 0 bases and J gave up 9 bases; unmatched junction bases: 6. Germline-derived CDR1 and CDR2 are SGDLS and YYNGEE. The CDR3 is made up of 16 amino acids. CDR3 region: CASSVGLAGGEGEQFF. DNA of the CDR3: TGTGCCAGCAGCGTAGGACTAGCGGGAGGAGAAGGTGAGCAGTTCTTC.

This clonotype has just a few counts. The rearrangement links TRBV20-1 to TRBJ2-2; TRBD2 is a possible D gene (6 bases). The CDR3 totals 14 residues. CDR1 and CDR2 from the germline V gene are DFQATT and SNEGSKA (reference sequence). The V and J ends lost 7 bases and 1 base respectively, with 13 bases between them. The CDR3 DNA follows: TGCAGTGGGCGACTAGGACTGAACACCGGGGAGCTGTTTTTT. Translating it yields CSGRLGLNTGELFF.

The V gene is TRBV12-3 or TRBV12-4, the J gene TRBJ2-6; 8 nucleotides align to TRBD1. The CDR3 has 17 residues. Trimming at V came to 2 bases and at J to 0 bases, leaving 3 bases not matched to a gene. The CDR3 reads CASSLRTGSSGANVLTF. The CDR3 bases are TGTGCCAGCAGTTTAAGGACAGGGAGCTCTGGGGCCAACGTCCTGACTTTC.

V usage is TRBV5-1 and J usage is TRBJ1-1; D not resolved. This CDR3 region has 12 residues. Germline V gives CDR1 SGHRS, CDR2 YFSETQ. The V gene lost 4 bases and the J gene lost 7 bases, with 11 bases spanning the gap. The CDR3 region has the DNA TGCGCCAGCAGCCAGAATGGGATTGAAGCTTTCTTT. It codes for CASSQNGIEAFF. Full variable domain (outside the CDR3, taken from reference TRBV5-1 and TRBJ1-1): KAGVTQTPRYLIKTRGQQVTLSCSPISGHRSVSWYQQTPGQGLQFLFEYFSETQRNKGNFPGRFSGRQFSNSRSEMNVSTLELGDSALYLCASSQNGIEAFFGQGTRLTVV.

The chain has TRBV29-1 and TRBJ2-1; D is undetermined. CDR1 and CDR2 (germline): SQVTM, ANQGSEA. Trimming left V 0 bases short and J 8 bases short, with 8 bases between. The CDR3 spans 12 residues. The CDR3, as DNA: TGCAGCGTTGAAGATCTTAGGGATGAGCAGTTCTTC. Encoded protein: CSVEDLRDEQFF.

This clonotype was seen just once. A single base separates this from a much larger clone, so it may be a read error. J is TRBJ2-1 and V is TRBV12-3 or TRBV12-4; 10 positions agree with TRBD1. The CDR3 spans 13 residues. For the CDR3, the DNA is TGTGCCAGCAGTCCGACAGGGGGCAATAAGCAGTTCTTC. This gives the protein CASSPTGGNKQFF.

This clonotype turned up a few times. The chain carries TRBV7-8 and TRBJ2-1; maybe TRBD1 (6 bases). CDR1 is SGHVS, CDR2 FQNEAQ, per germline. The CDR3 is made up of 15 amino acids. V lost 6 bases and J 8 bases, leaving 20 bases between the germline ends. CDR3 DNA sequence: TGTGCCAGCAGGAGGGGGTTGAACCGCGAGGATGAGCAGTTCTTC. Its protein is CASRRGLNREDEQFF.

The rearrangement uses TRBV18 and TRBJ2-7, with a possible D match to TRBD1 (5 bases). Trimming took 2 bases from V and 2 from J, leaving 10 bases between them. The CDR3 is 14 amino acids. Germline V gene lookup returns CDR1 KGHSH and CDR2 LQKENI. CDR3 coding DNA: TGTGCCAGCTCACCAGTCCGACAGACCTACGAGCAGTACTTC. This translates into CASSPVRQTYEQYF.

This clonotype was observed a handful of times. The chain carries TRBV27 and TRBJ2-2; 7 nucleotides agree with TRBD1. Germline CDR1 is MNHEY and CDR2 is SMNVEV (reference sequence). The CDR3 loop spans 12 amino acids. The junction had 5 bases not matched to a gene; V was cut back by 10 bases and J by 6 bases. The CDR3 here is CATRQGAGELFF. The CDR3 region has the DNA TGTGCCACAAGACAGGGAGCCGGGGAGCTGTTTTTT.

The chain links TRBV3-1 to TRBJ2-1; D remains unclear. CDR3 length: 16 amino acids. CDR1 and CDR2 (germline): LGHDT, YNNKEL (reference sequence). Trimming removed 3 bases at V and 0 bases at J, with 12 bases between. The CDR3 spells CASSHRATSSYNEQFF. The CDR3 bases are TGTGCCAGCAGCCACCGTGCTACGAGCTCCTACAATGAGCAGTTCTTC.

The chain recombines TRBV6-1 with TRBJ1-1; 11 bases are a match to TRBD1. Germline V CDR1 and CDR2: MNHNS, SASEGT. This CDR3 contains 14 residues. The trim removed 5 bases at V and 7 bases at J, leaving 6 bases unmatched. The CDR3 DNA follows: TGTGCCAGCAGTCCGCCCGGGACAGGGGGTGAAGCTTTCTTT. Translation gives CASSPPGTGGEAFF.

This chain uses TRBV7-9 with TRBJ1-1, with D tentatively TRBD1 (5 bases). The V gene's germline CDR1 is SEHNR and CDR2 FQNEAQ (reference sequence). The CDR3 is 17 residues long. V gave up 4 bases and J gave up 1 base, with 19 bases separating them. CDR3 bases: TGTGCCAGCAGCTGGATCGGAGGGGCCCGCCCGAACACTGAAGCTTTCTTT. Its translation: CASSWIGGARPNTEAFF. Full variable domain (outside the CDR3, taken from reference TRBV7-9 and TRBJ1-1): DTGVSQNPRHKITKRGQNVTFRCDPISEHNRLYWYRQTLGQGPEFLTYFQNEAQLEKSRLLSDRFSAERPKGSFSTLEIQRTEQGDSAMYLCASSWIGGARPNTEAFFGQGTRLTVV.

The rearrangement links TRBV4-1 to TRBJ1-6; D is unclear. V lost 0 bases and J 9 bases, leaving 9 bases between the germline ends. This CDR3 region has 14 residues. In germline, CDR1 is MGHRA, CDR2 YSYEKL. The CDR3 reads CASSQEGGISPLHF. The CDR3 region has the DNA TGCGCCAGCAGCCAAGAGGGTGGAATTTCACCCCTCCACTTT.

This clonotype has a handful of counts. The rearrangement joins TRBV6-1 to TRBJ1-3; no clear D gene. Trimming left V 10 bases short and J 0 bases short, with 13 bases between. The CDR3 runs to 14 residues. Germline CDR1 is MNHNS and CDR2 is SASEGT. The CDR3 sequence: CATNIVSSGNTIYF. The CDR3 DNA reads as TGTGCCACGAACATTGTGAGCTCTGGAAACACCATATATTTT.

This clonotype was counted between two and nine times. The rearrangement joins TRBV10-3 to TRBJ2-7; tentatively, D is TRBD1 (5 bases). Trimming pared 0 bases from V and 3 bases from J, leaving 12 bases between. Germline lookup yields CDR1 ENHRY and CDR2 SYGVKD. This CDR3 has 15 residues. Here the CDR3 reads CAISESKDGHYEQYF. Written as DNA, the CDR3 is TGTGCCATCAGTGAGTCGAAGGACGGACACTACGAGCAGTACTTC.

This chain links TRBV30 with TRBJ2-7, with D perhaps matching TRBD1 (5 bases). Germline V lookup: CDR1 GTSNPN, CDR2 SVGIG (reference sequence). CDR3 length: 13 amino acids. V was trimmed by 3 bases and J by 0 bases, leaving 9 bases between them. This chain's CDR3 is CAWRSRASYEQYF. The CDR3 DNA reads as TGTGCCTGGAGGTCCAGGGCCTCCTACGAGCAGTACTTC.

This clonotype was recorded at least ten times. The CDR3 loop is CASSLWSDTQYF. The CDR3 DNA reads as TGCGCCAGCAGCTTGTGGTCAGATACGCAGTATTTT. The J gene is TRBJ2-3, the V gene TRBV5-1; no firm D call. V lost 1 base and J 4 bases, leaving 4 bases between the germline ends. Germline lookup yields CDR1 SGHRS and CDR2 YFSETQ. CDR3 length: 12 residues.

This clonotype was counted only a few times. For the CDR3, the DNA is TGTGCCAGCAGCTTTGGACTAGCGCCCTACGAGCAGTACTTC. Translating gives CASSFGLAPYEQYF. This chain uses TRBV7-9 with TRBJ2-7; 9 bases are shared with TRBD2. CDR1 is SEHNR, CDR2 FQNEAQ, per germline (reference sequence). The CDR3 is 14 amino acids. The junction had 2 bases not matched to a gene; V was cut back by 3 bases and J by 2 bases.

The table lists this clonotype with a few counts. The rearrangement joins TRBV7-9 to TRBJ1-1; possible D gene TRBD1, 5 bases. The CDR3 has 12 amino acids. Trimming left V 4 bases short and J 10 bases short, with 13 bases between. The germline V gene has CDR1 SEHNR and CDR2 FQNEAQ (reference sequence). The CDR3 DNA is TGTGCCAGCAGCTCAACAGGCCCTGGAGCTTTCTTT. Protein sequence: CASSSTGPGAFF. Looking up the rest from reference TRBV7-9 and TRBJ1-1 gives the full variable domain: DTGVSQNPRHKITKRGQNVTFRCDPISEHNRLYWYRQTLGQGPEFLTYFQNEAQLEKSRLLSDRFSAERPKGSFSTLEIQRTEQGDSAMYLCASSSTGPGAFFGQGTRLTVV.